A single sample is the source of the 23 T cell receptor beta chains below, sequenced in a study of blood T cell repertoires in COVID-19. Measured with immunoSEQ multiplex PCR; TCRdb has only the in-frame clones, and not every one. The table records approximately 450,000 clones, 80% to 90% of them present only once. The source material was PBMCs or T cells enriched from blood (not recorded which). The source of these receptors is a young man who had recovered from COVID-19.

This clone was counted once. The V call is TRBV5-6, the J call TRBJ2-1; 13 bases align to TRBD2. Germline V gene sequence: CDR1 SGHDT, CDR2 YYEEEE. The CDR3 spans 16 residues. The V segment lost 2 bases and the J segment 4 bases; nucleotides outside the gene matches: 3. CDR3 region: CASSFGTSGEYNEQFF. The CDR3 DNA reads as TGTGCCAGCAGCTTCGGGACTAGCGGGGAATACAATGAGCAGTTCTTC.

This sequence joins TRBV28 and TRBJ1-5; 12 bases map to TRBD1. The V and J ends lost 6 bases and 2 bases, in that order; junction bases with no gene match: 5. CDR1 MDHEN and CDR2 SYDVKM come from the germline V gene. This CDR3 is 16 amino acids long. CDR3 sequence (DNA): TGTGCCAGCAGGGGACAGGGGGCTAAGGGCAATCAGCCCCAGCATTTT. This codes for CASRGQGAKGNQPQHF.

This clone was detected once. Other DNA sequences in the same sample also yield this CDR3. The rearrangement joins TRBV5-1 to TRBJ1-2, with D uncertain. The V and J ends lost 0 bases and 3 bases respectively, with 3 bases between them. The germline CDR1 and CDR2 sequences are SGHRS and YFSETQ. The CDR3 is made up of 12 amino acids. CDR3 amino acids: CASSLGDYGYTF. DNA for the CDR3: TGCGCCAGCAGCTTGGGCGACTATGGCTACACCTTC.

This rearrangement joins TRBV2 to TRBJ2-1, with 7 bases aligning to TRBD2. The CDR3 covers 13 residues. CDR1 and CDR2 from the germline V gene are SNHLY and FYNNEI. With V trimmed by 4 bases and J by 8 bases, 5 bases remained unmatched. CDR3 residues: CASSGTGGYEQFF. CDR3 bases: TGTGCCAGCAGTGGGACCGGGGGGTATGAGCAGTTCTTC.

The gene calls are TRBV5-1 and TRBJ2-5; TRBD1 might be the D (6 bases). The ends were cut back, 7 bases at V and 5 bases at J, with 15 bases in the middle. This CDR3 comprises 13 residues. Germline CDR1 reads SGHRS; CDR2 reads YFSETQ. The CDR3 DNA reads TGCGCCAGCTCTGGACAGCCGGGGGAGACCCAGTACTTC. Its protein is CASSGQPGETQYF. The entire variable domain, with the rest obtained from reference TRBV5-1 and TRBJ2-5, is as follows: KAGVTQTPRYLIKTRGQQVTLSCSPISGHRSVSWYQQTPGQGLQFLFEYFSETQRNKGNFPGRFSGRQFSNSRSEMNVSTLELGDSALYLCASSGQPGETQYFGPGTRLLVL.

The V and J genes are TRBV18 and TRBJ1-5; TRBD1 matches at 9 bases. Trimming cost V 3 bases and J 10 bases; bases outside gene matches: 10. CDR1 is KGHSH, CDR2 LQKENI, per germline. The CDR3 length is 15 residues. CDR3 in amino acids: CASSPRTGVGEPQHF. The CDR3 nucleotides read TGTGCCAGCTCACCTCGGACAGGGGTTGGGGAACCCCAGCATTTT.

Worth noting for this clone: This same CDR3 is encoded by further DNA sequences in the sample. For the CDR3, the DNA is TGCGCCAGCAGACAGGGGAACACTGAAGCTTTCTTT. It specifies CASRQGNTEAFF. This rearrangement joins TRBV5-1 to TRBJ1-1, with D tentatively TRBD1 (6 bases). Germline values: CDR1 SGHRS, CDR2 YFSETQ. This CDR3 region has 12 residues. The germline V and J ends were trimmed by 5 bases and 1 base, with 6 bases remaining between them.

The rearrangement joins TRBV28 to TRBJ2-1; perhaps TRBD2 as D (5 bases). Trimming pared 1 base from V and 2 bases from J, leaving 12 bases between. This CDR3 is 16 amino acids long. CDR1 is MDHEN, CDR2 SYDVKM, per germline. The CDR3 DNA reads TGTGCCAGCAGTTTATTGCGCGGGCGGCCCTACAATGAGCAGTTCTTC. Translating gives CASSLLRGRPYNEQFF.

The chain is built from TRBV2 and TRBJ2-7; 7 bases map to TRBD1. Germline V lookup: CDR1 SNHLY, CDR2 FYNNEI. The CDR3 totals 14 residues. J was trimmed by 4 bases and V by 6 bases; bases with no gene match: 9. The DNA for the CDR3 is TGTGCCAGCAGGACAGGGATCCAACTTTACGAGCAGTACTTC. Its translation is CASRTGIQLYEQYF.

This clone was detected a few times. V is TRBV30 and J is TRBJ1-6; D is uncertain. CDR1 GTSNPN and CDR2 SVGIG come from the germline V gene (reference sequence). Deletions cut 3 bases from V and 7 bases from J, with 4 bases between. The CDR3 length is 11 residues. CDR3 DNA: TGTGCCTGGAGGGCAAATTCACCCCTCCACTTT. It encodes CAWRANSPLHF.

The V gene is TRBV5-5, the J gene TRBJ2-3; 14 bases agree with TRBD2. Germline V CDR1 and CDR2: SGHKS, YYEKEE (reference sequence). Unmatched junction bases numbered 5, after V lost 1 base and J lost 7 bases. The CDR3 is made up of 16 amino acids. The CDR3 region has the DNA TGTGCCAGCAGCTTGCTCCGACTAGCGGGAGGGTATACGCAGTATTTT. Its translation: CASSLLRLAGGYTQYF.

The chain is built from TRBV7-3 and TRBJ2-1, with 10 bases aligning to TRBD2. Germline trimming cut 1 base from V and 7 bases from J; bases unmatched to any gene: 4. Germline assignment: CDR1 SGHTA and CDR2 FQGTGA. The CDR3 is 15 residues long. In DNA form, the CDR3 reads TGTGCCAGCAGCTTAAGTAGCGGGAGGTTAAATGAGCAGTTCTTC. It translates to CASSLSSGRLNEQFF. The full variable domain, rest sourced from reference TRBV7-3 and TRBJ2-1, is GAGVSQTPSNKVTEKGKYVELRCDPISGHTALYWYRQSLGQGPEFLIYFQGTGAADDSGLPNDRFFAVRPEGSVSTLKIQRTERGDSAVYLCASSLSSGRLNEQFFGPGTRLTVL.

The chain recombines TRBV30 with TRBJ1-3; 9 nucleotides match TRBD1. This CDR3 comprises 14 residues. The V gene's germline CDR1 is GTSNPN and CDR2 SVGIG (reference sequence). V lost 5 bases to trimming and J lost 3 bases; unmatched junction nucleotides: 5. The CDR3 region has the DNA TGTGCCTGGGGGACAGGGAATTTTGGAAACACCATATATTTT. The encoded protein is CAWGTGNFGNTIYF. Looking up the rest from reference TRBV30 and TRBJ1-3 gives the full variable domain: SQTIHQWPATLVQPVGSPLSLECTVEGTSNPNLYWYRQAAGRGLQLLFYSVGIGQISSEVPQNLSASRPQDRQFILSSKKLLLSDSGFYLCAWGTGNFGNTIYFGEGSWLTVV.

The chain links TRBV3-1 (or the pseudogene TRBV3-2) to TRBJ2-1; 10 bases map to TRBD2. J gave up 1 base and V 1 base, and 13 bases lay outside the gene matches. The germline gives CDR1 LGHDT, CDR2 YNNKEL (reference sequence). The CDR3 length is 20 residues. The CDR3, as DNA: TGTGCCAGCAGCCAAGTTAGGGCTAGCGGGAGAATACCGTCCTACAATGAGCAGTTCTTC. Its translation: CASSQVRASGRIPSYNEQFF.

Only a few counts were recorded for this clone. The genes are TRBV15 and TRBJ2-3; TRBD1 agrees at 8 bases. Trimming at V came to 4 bases and at J to 4 bases, leaving 4 bases not matched to a gene. From germline, CDR1 is LNHNV and CDR2 YYDKDF (reference sequence). The CDR3 totals 14 residues. In DNA form, the CDR3 reads TGTGCCACCAGCACAGGGGGCATCGCAGATACGCAGTATTTT. As protein: CATSTGGIADTQYF.

CDR3 nucleotide sequence: TGTGCCAGCAGCTTAGCGCGTAAAGCGGGGGGGAGCTCCTACAATGAGCAGTTCTTC. Its protein is CASSLARKAGGSSYNEQFF. The chain is built from TRBV7-2 and TRBJ2-1; the match to TRBD2 covers 10 bases. The CDR3 spans 19 residues. Germline V lookup: CDR1 SGHTA, CDR2 FQGNSA. The ends lost 0 bases at V and 0 bases at J; junction bases unmatched: 8.

This chain uses TRBV27 with TRBJ1-6; maybe TRBD1 (5 bases). This CDR3 region has 16 residues. Trimming shortened V by 2 bases and J by 11 bases, and 19 bases separated the two germline ends. The germline CDR1 and CDR2 sequences are MNHEY and SMNVEV (reference sequence). For the CDR3, the DNA is TGTGCCAGCAGTTTAGGAGGGGATTATATGAGTGCACCCCTCCACTTT. This sequence encodes CASSLGGDYMSAPLHF.

The chain has TRBV3-1 (or the pseudogene TRBV3-2) and TRBJ2-3, with 7 bases identical to TRBD2. Germline CDR1 reads LGHDT; CDR2 reads YNNKEL (reference sequence). This CDR3 region has 15 residues. With 4 bases clipped from V and 8 bases from J, the junction kept 12 bases outside the gene matches. The CDR3 here is CASSRVSGGSVTQYF. Written as DNA, the CDR3 is TGTGCCAGCAGCCGGGTCTCCGGCGGGAGCGTTACGCAGTATTTT.

V usage is TRBV10-3 and J usage is TRBJ2-7, with 11 bases fitting TRBD2. Germline V gene sequence: CDR1 ENHRY, CDR2 SYGVKD. This CDR3 has 15 residues. Trimming removed 7 bases from V and 4 bases from J; junction bases left unmatched: 9. The CDR3 protein is CAITPLAGGLYEQYF. CDR3 bases: TGTGCCATCACCCCCCTAGCGGGAGGTTTGTACGAGCAGTACTTC.

This chain uses TRBV28 with TRBJ2-1; TRBD2 aligns across 9 bases. Germline values: CDR1 MDHEN, CDR2 SYDVKM. CDR3 length equals 17 residues. V shed 4 bases and J 6 bases; nucleotides not matched to a gene: 13. This CDR3 reads CASSSGTSLNIRNEQFF. The CDR3 nucleotides are TGTGCCAGCAGTTCCGGGACTAGCCTAAACATACGCAATGAGCAGTTCTTC.

This rearrangement joins TRBV5-8 to TRBJ1-2, with TRBD1 matching over 7 bases. The CDR3 loop spans 15 amino acids. V lost 4 bases and J lost 8; bases outside the gene matches: 14. CDR1 is SGHTS and CDR2 is YDEGEE in the germline V gene. The CDR3 is CASSLENRGSGGYTF. CDR3 coding DNA: TGTGCCAGCAGCCTTGAAAACAGGGGCTCGGGCGGCTACACCTTC.

V gene TRBV7-6 combines with J gene TRBJ1-1; the match to TRBD1 covers 10 bases. Losses at the gene ends were 5 bases for V and 6 bases for J; bases not matched to a gene: 9. The CDR3 is 15 residues long. Per germline, CDR1 SGHVS and CDR2 FNYEAQ. The CDR3 nucleotides read TGTGCCAGCAGCCCGCAGACAGGGGGCATCGCTGAAGCTTTCTTT. Translating it yields CASSPQTGGIAEAFF. The full variable domain, with the rest looked up from reference TRBV7-6 and TRBJ1-1, is GAGVSQSPRYKVTKRGQDVALRCDPISGHVSLYWYRQALGQGPEFLTYFNYEAQQDKSGLPNDRFSAERPEGSISTLTIQRTEQRDSAMYRCASSPQTGGIAEAFFGQGTRLTVV.

The chain links TRBV30 to TRBJ2-5, with TRBD2 as a possible D gene (6 bases). The CDR3 is 12 amino acids. The germline V gene has CDR1 GTSNPN and CDR2 SVGIG (reference sequence). V was pared by 5 bases and J by 3 bases, with 10 bases between. The CDR3 nucleotides read TGTGCCTGGGGAGGCGGGGAAGAGACCCAGTACTTC. Translation gives CAWGGGEETQYF.